Included here is one T cell receptor beta chain sequence, with context. Its matching antigen is unknown. Time point meaning: newly diagnosed GD, antithyroid drugs for less than 3 months. From RNA extracted from PBMCs, the TCR library was made. Patients were from an endocrinology department in Xi'an, China. This entry is derived from a study of regulatory T cells in long-lasting Graves disease. The authors built TCR beta libraries using iRepertoire HTBI primers and Arm-PCR of CDR3 regions. TCRdb used MiXCR to reprocess the multiplex PCR reads, holding one entry per CDR3 protein. This table has some 450,000 distinct CDR3 sequences, roughly 17% appearing once. The CDR3 runs 16 residues. V lost 8 bases to trimming and J lost 2 bases; unmatched junction nucleotides: 13. Germline values: CDR1 MDHEN, CDR2 SYDVKM. Study-wide results and limits: Under persistent disease, TRBV28, TRBJ1-2 and TRBJ2-5 were used preferentially. The study found persistent patients shared more public clonotypes (fewer than 3,000) than new patients (roughly 880).

These data are also associated with another study on T cells in Graves' hyperthyroidism and ophthalmopathy. That study reports: The TCR CDR3 was amplified in a first-round RT-PCR using the HTBI primer set.

The clonotype was recovered from a woman under 40 with Graves disease. The chain is built from TRBV28 and TRBJ2-7, with TRBD2 identical over 9 bases. Sequencing used peripheral blood mononuclear cells (PBMCs), obtained at new diagnosis, from a patient treated with antithyroid drugs. CDR3 nucleotide sequence: TGTGCCAGCGGGAGGGGGTGGCTAGCGGGGACCTACGAGCAGTACTTC. Residues: CASGRGWLAGTYEQYF.